This entry lists 20 T cell receptor beta chains sequenced from one sample in a study of blood T cells in healthy people across ages. Primers used in a second PCR of roughly 7 to 11 cycles were a sample-barcoded 5' primer and a J-beta primer mix. TCRdb itself ran the 5' RACE reads through MiXCR, one entry per CDR3 protein. The sample shows some 690,000 distinct CDR3 sequences, about a fifth of them seen only once. The sample taken for sequencing was blood. The receptors were sampled from a man aged 65-85 years in good health.

This clonotype has ten or more counts. The CDR3 here is CASSRDRSYEQYF. CDR3 DNA sequence: TGTGCCAGCAGCCGGGACAGATCCTACGAGCAGTACTTC. The chain employs TRBV6-5 and TRBJ2-7; 7 bases match TRBD1. This CDR3 is 13 amino acids long. Germline CDR1 is MNHEY and CDR2 is SVGAGI. Losses at the gene ends were 6 bases for V and 1 base for J; bases not matched to a gene: 3.

The chain uses TRBV18 and TRBJ1-4; D call uncertain. The CDR3 is made up of 15 amino acids. Germline CDR1 and CDR2: KGHSH and LQKENI. Trimming removed 3 bases at V and 0 bases at J, with 8 bases between. CDR3 loop: CASSPLGSTNEKLFF. The CDR3 region has the DNA TGTGCCAGCTCACCCTTGGGATCAACTAATGAAAAACTGTTTTTT.

This clonotype was seen a few times. This chain links TRBV5-1 with TRBJ2-1; a possible D gene is TRBD2 (5 bases). The V end was cut by 0 bases, the J end by 4 bases, with 11 bases between. This CDR3 spans 15 amino acids. Germline loops: CDR1 SGHRS, CDR2 YFSETQ. DNA of the CDR3: TGCGCCAGCAGCTTGGAGGGCGGGCAATACAATGAGCAGTTCTTC. It codes for CASSLEGGQYNEQFF.

This chain uses TRBV6-5 with TRBJ1-2; 7 nucleotides match TRBD1. The CDR3 is 14 amino acids. The J segment lost 8 bases and the V segment lost 7 bases, leaving 13 bases of the junction unmatched. Looked up from germline, CDR1 is MNHEY and CDR2 is SVGAGI. The CDR3 DNA reads as TGTGCCAGCAATCCCTCCCCGGGACAGAAAGGCTACACCTTC. Protein: CASNPSPGQKGYTF.

This clonotype was counted between two and nine times. The V gene is TRBV29-1, the J gene TRBJ2-3; D is uncertain. The CDR3 has 12 amino acids. The germline CDR1 and CDR2 sequences are SQVTM and ANQGSEA. Between the trimmed V and J ends, which lost 7 bases and 0 bases, there was a span of 8 bases. The CDR3 region is CSALFSTDTQYF. DNA for the CDR3: TGCAGCGCCTTGTTTAGCACAGATACGCAGTATTTT.

This chain's CDR3 is CASRFREGTEAFF. The CDR3 DNA follows: TGTGCCAGCAGGTTCAGGGAGGGCACTGAAGCTTTCTTT. The rearrangement uses TRBV12-3 or TRBV12-4 and TRBJ1-1; TRBD1 is a possible D gene (5 bases). The V and J ends lost 6 bases and 4 bases respectively, with 12 bases between them. The CDR3 covers 13 residues.

This clonotype was seen a few times. The chain recombines TRBV7-8 with TRBJ1-3; a possible D gene is TRBD1 (6 bases). There are 14 residues in the CDR3. Germline assignment: CDR1 SGHVS and CDR2 FQNEAQ. V lost 6 bases to trimming and J lost 2 bases, with 11 bases between them. The chain's CDR3 is CASRLQGTGNTIYF. The CDR3 nucleotides read TGTGCCAGCAGATTACAGGGTACTGGAAACACCATATATTTT.

J is TRBJ2-7 and V is TRBV10-3; D assignment may be TRBD1 or TRBD2 (5 bases each). Germline V gene data show CDR1 as ENHRY and CDR2 as SYGVKD. V lost 3 bases and J 2 bases, leaving 11 bases between the germline ends. CDR3 length: 14 residues. The CDR3 coding sequence is TGTGCCATCAGTGAAAGTCAGGGAGCCTACGAGCAGTACGTC. Translated: CAISESQGAYEQYV.

In its sample, this clonotype was seen many times. V usage is TRBV27 and J usage is TRBJ2-7; D unclear. V dropped 5 bases and J dropped 2 bases, with 4 bases sitting between them. CDR3 size: 11 residues. Germline CDR1 reads MNHEY; CDR2 reads SMNVEV (reference sequence). DNA of the CDR3: TGTGCCAGCAGTACCGCCTACGAGCAGTACTTC. Amino acids: CASSTAYEQYF.

This clonotype appeared many times. The rearrangement links TRBV19 to TRBJ2-3; 7 bases fit TRBD2. The germline gives CDR1 LNHDA, CDR2 SQIVND (reference sequence). CDR3 length: 15 amino acids. V dropped 4 bases and J dropped 7; count of bases not matched to a gene: 11. CDR3 in amino acids: CASSRSQLARNTQYF. Here the CDR3 DNA reads TGTGCCAGTAGTAGGTCTCAACTAGCGAGGAATACGCAGTATTTT.

This clonotype was seen only once. The V call is TRBV25-1, the J call TRBJ2-1; 14 nucleotides agree with TRBD2. Per germline, CDR1 MGHDK and CDR2 SYGVNS. The CDR3 length is 16 residues. Unmatched junction bases numbered 6, after V lost 6 bases and J lost 5 bases. CDR3: CASRGTSGSLDNEQFF. The CDR3 DNA sequence: TGTGCCAGCAGGGGGACTAGCGGGAGTCTCGACAATGAGCAGTTCTTC.

Only a few counts were recorded for this clonotype. The chain couples TRBV7-2 to TRBJ1-6; the D is unclear. V was trimmed by 1 base and J by 10 bases, leaving 8 bases between them. The CDR3 runs 13 residues. Germline V gene lookup returns CDR1 SGHTA and CDR2 FQGNSA. Here the CDR3 DNA reads TGTGCCAGCAGCTTAGTGGCGTACTCACCCCTCCACTTT. Translation gives CASSLVAYSPLHF. Looking up the rest from reference TRBV7-2 and TRBJ1-6 gives the full variable domain: GAGVSQSPSNKVTEKGKDVELRCDPISGHTALYWYRQSLGQGLEFLIYFQGNSAPDKSGLPSDRFSAERTGGSVSTLTIQRTQQEDSAVYLCASSLVAYSPLHFGNGTRLTVT.

The chain combines TRBV20-1 with TRBJ2-5; 8 bases are shared with TRBD1. The DNA end is a closer match to TRBJ2-7, so the J assignment may be wrong. This CDR3 contains 13 residues. Germline V lookup: CDR1 DFQATT, CDR2 SNEGSKA (reference sequence). CDR3 loop: CSARGTGRHEQYF. CDR3 nucleotides: TGCAGTGCTAGAGGGACAGGGAGGCACGAGCAGTACTTC.

This clonotype came up many times. This chain links TRBV6-1 with TRBJ2-5, with 9 nucleotides matching TRBD2. CDR1 and CDR2 from the germline V gene are MNHNS and SASEGT. V shed 3 bases, J shed 1 base, and the junction held 6 bases outside the gene matches. This CDR3 spans 16 amino acids. The CDR3 DNA reads as TGTGCCAGCAGTGATGGGGTTAGCGGGGGCCAAGAGACCCAGTACTTC. Amino acids: CASSDGVSGGQETQYF.

This sequence joins TRBV20-1 and TRBJ2-5, with D perhaps being TRBD1 or TRBD2 (5 bases each). Germline V lookup: CDR1 DFQATT, CDR2 SNEGSKA (reference sequence). V lost 6 bases and J lost 1, with 12 bases in between. This CDR3 spans 13 amino acids. The CDR3 sequence is CSAHQGVQETQYF. CDR3 sequence (DNA): TGCAGTGCCCACCAGGGAGTCCAAGAGACCCAGTACTTC.

This chain joins TRBV5-1 and TRBJ1-1, with 10 bases lining up with TRBD1. Germline CDR1 reads SGHRS; CDR2 reads YFSETQ. Trimming took 4 bases from V and 5 from J; bases not matched to a gene: 5. CDR3 size: 14 residues. The chain's CDR3 is CASSAGQGRTEAFF. CDR3 DNA sequence: TGCGCCAGCAGCGCGGGACAGGGGAGGACTGAAGCTTTCTTT.

This clonotype came up a few times. The chain uses TRBV4-1 and TRBJ2-5; D unclear. V was pared by 0 bases and J by 2 bases, with 19 bases between. The CDR3 contains 18 residues. Per germline, CDR1 MGHRA and CDR2 YSYEKL. DNA of the CDR3: TGCGCCAGCAGCCAAGATCCATTAAAGGGTGGTAGGCAAGAGACCCAGTACTTC. This sequence encodes CASSQDPLKGGRQETQYF.

V gene TRBV5-1 combines with J gene TRBJ2-1, with unresolved D. Germline V gives CDR1 SGHRS, CDR2 YFSETQ. V lost 3 bases and J lost 7, with 11 bases in between. The CDR3 extends over 13 amino acids. The CDR3 sequence is CASSSTTMNEQFF. CDR3 in DNA: TGCGCCAGCAGCTCGACCACTATGAATGAGCAGTTCTTC.

A few counts support this clonotype. The chain couples TRBV12-3 or TRBV12-4 to TRBJ2-5; 9 bases align to TRBD2. This CDR3 region has 16 residues. V trimming: 3 bases; J trimming: 5 bases; junction bases outside the gene matches: 10. CDR3 amino acids: CASSFLVAGAAETQYF. The CDR3 nucleotides read TGTGCCAGCAGTTTTCTTGTAGCGGGGGCTGCTGAGACCCAGTACTTC.

This rearrangement joins TRBV3-1 to TRBJ2-7; maybe TRBD1 (6 bases). Trimming shortened V by 2 bases and J by 2 bases, and 10 bases separated the two germline ends. There are 14 residues in the CDR3. Germline CDR1 is LGHDT and CDR2 is YNNKEL (reference sequence). The CDR3 DNA reads TGTGCCAGCAGCCAACACAGGGCCCCCTACGAGCAGTACTTC. Translating gives CASSQHRAPYEQYF.